These 7 T cell receptor beta chains were sequenced from one sample in a study of CD8 T cells in ankylosing spondylitis (TCRdb year 2017). Broader findings and caveats from the paper: A TCR beta motif of several highly homologous amino acid variants appeared characteristic of blood from ankylosing spondylitis patients.

These receptors are not linked to any known antigen. Libraries came from 5' RACE. The sequencer listed for this sample is Illumina HiSeq 2500. Using fastp trimming at Q25 and MiXCR clonotype assembly, TCRdb reanalyzed the public sequencing data and kept in-frame beta chains. CDR3 protein sequences are deduplicated, and each keeps its most common genes and DNA. The sample table shows around 220,000 distinct CDR3 sequences, and approximately 16% are seen once. About 42% of the sample rests with the top ten. Sequenced: blood, either unsorted or a sorted T cell fraction (not recorded which). Every receptor here comes from a male donor with ankylosing spondylitis.

This clonotype was counted ten times or more. V and J are TRBV29-1 and TRBJ1-1; no definite D call. The ends were cut back, 4 bases at V and 0 bases at J, with 9 bases in the middle. Germline assignment: CDR1 SQVTM and CDR2 ANQGSEA. The CDR3 has 13 residues. The CDR3 reads CSVGAEMNTEAFF. The CDR3 DNA follows: TGCAGCGTTGGTGCGGAGATGAACACTGAAGCTTTCTTT.

In its sample, this clonotype was seen a few times. CDR3 DNA sequence: TGTGCCAGCAGTTCCACATTAGCGGGAGACGCAGATACGCAGTATTTT. This encodes CASSSTLAGDADTQYF. The V and J genes are TRBV28 and TRBJ2-3; the match to TRBD2 covers 9 bases. CDR1 and CDR2 from the germline V gene are MDHEN and SYDVKM. The length of the CDR3 is 16 residues. J lost 4 bases, V lost 4 bases, and 9 bases had no gene match.

The V gene is TRBV20-1, the J gene TRBJ2-5; 7 bases agree with TRBD2. The junction had 12 bases not matched to a gene; V was cut back by 4 bases and J by 4 bases. The germline CDR1 and CDR2 sequences are DFQATT and SNEGSKA (reference sequence). The CDR3 extends over 15 amino acids. The CDR3 spells CSATPRAGVRETQYF. CDR3 coding DNA: TGCAGTGCTACCCCGAGGGCGGGAGTGAGAGAGACCCAGTACTTC.

The CDR3 sequence is CATNPREGKGDEQFF. In DNA, the CDR3 is TGTGCCACCAACCCCCGGGAGGGCAAAGGGGATGAGCAGTTCTTC. V is TRBV28 and J is TRBJ2-1; 8 bases agree with TRBD2. The CDR3 loop spans 15 amino acids. After removal of 10 bases from V and 8 bases from J, the junction contained 16 bases not matched to a gene. Germline loops: CDR1 MDHEN, CDR2 SYDVKM. Full variable domain (rest looked up from reference TRBV28 and TRBJ2-1): DVKVTQSSRYLVKRTGEKVFLECVQDMDHENMFWYRQDPGLGLRLIYFSYDVKMKEKGDIPEGYSVSREKKERFSLILESASTNQTSMYLCATNPREGKGDEQFFGPGTRLTVL.

This clonotype was seen once. This chain links TRBV11-3 with TRBJ2-7, with TRBD1 identical over 8 bases. Germline V gene data show CDR1 as SGHNT and CDR2 as YENEEA. This CDR3 has 15 residues. V shed 5 bases, J shed 3 bases, and the junction held 9 bases outside the gene matches. The CDR3: CASSSGQGVIYEQYF. The CDR3 DNA follows: TGTGCCAGCAGCAGCGGACAGGGAGTCATCTACGAGCAGTACTTC.

The V and J genes are TRBV5-6 and TRBJ1-1, with D possibly matching TRBD1 (6 bases). The V and J ends lost 4 bases and 6 bases respectively, with 16 bases between them. This CDR3 contains 14 residues. Looked up from germline, CDR1 is SGHDT and CDR2 is YYEEEE. CDR3 nucleotide sequence: TGTGCCAGCAGCCTAGGGGGTGGGAATGCTGAAGCTTTCTTT. Its protein is CASSLGGGNAEAFF.

This clonotype was observed a handful of times. The chain carries TRBV24-1 and TRBJ1-2, with a possible D match to TRBD1 (5 bases). The germline gives CDR1 KGHDR, CDR2 SFDVKD. V lost 1 base and J lost 3, with 8 bases in between. The CDR3 runs 14 residues. The CDR3 protein is CATSDFGRDYGYTF. CDR3 DNA sequence: TGTGCCACCAGTGATTTCGGCAGGGACTATGGCTACACCTTC.